The clone carrying this T cell receptor beta chain was seen a few times. What it recognizes is unknown. In making TCR cDNA, 5'RACE template switching added a universal primer site and UMIs to it. TCRdb re-called the 5' RACE reads with MiXCR, one entry per CDR3 protein. The sample carries more than 450,000 distinct CDR3 sequences, around a fifth recorded once. This entry belongs to a study of T cells after yellow fever vaccination. In the study overall: For low cell numbers, libraries were made with SMART-Seq v4 Ultra Low Input. Findings and caveats of the study: Shared CD4/CD8 clonotypes were a small share, likely from convergent recombination. Reappearing after the booster were most of the clones from primary vaccination (96% CD4, approximately 85% CD8).

This specimen consisted of PBMCs, obtained roughly 20 days after the first yellow fever vaccination. This sequence originates from a man aged 18 to 29 who received the YFV17D yellow fever vaccine.

CDR3 bases: TGTGCCAGCAGCCTCTCTGGGCCCCCGGGGACCCAGTACTTC. Its protein is CASSLSGPPGTQYF. The chain uses TRBV7-3 and TRBJ2-5; no definite D call. Per the germline V gene, CDR1 is SGHTA and CDR2 is FQGTGA. Between the trimmed V and J ends, which lost 5 bases and 7 bases, there was a span of 17 bases. The CDR3 length is 14 residues.